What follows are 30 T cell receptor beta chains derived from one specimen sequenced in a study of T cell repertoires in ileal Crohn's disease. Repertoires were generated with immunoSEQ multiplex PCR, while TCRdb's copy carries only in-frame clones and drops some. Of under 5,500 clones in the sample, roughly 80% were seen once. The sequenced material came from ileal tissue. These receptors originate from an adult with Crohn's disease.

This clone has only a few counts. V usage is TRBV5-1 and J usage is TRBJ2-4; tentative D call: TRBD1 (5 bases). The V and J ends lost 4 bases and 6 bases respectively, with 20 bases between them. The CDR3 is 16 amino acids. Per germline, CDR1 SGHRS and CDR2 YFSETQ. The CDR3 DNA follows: TGCGCCAGCAGCCCCGATCAGGGCGTAGGGGCAAACATTCAGTACTTC. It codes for CASSPDQGVGANIQYF. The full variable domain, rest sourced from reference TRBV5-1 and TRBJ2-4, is KAGVTQTPRYLIKTRGQQVTLSCSPISGHRSVSWYQQTPGQGLQFLFEYFSETQRNKGNFPGRFSGRQFSNSRSEMNVSTLELGDSALYLCASSPDQGVGANIQYFGAGTRLSVL.

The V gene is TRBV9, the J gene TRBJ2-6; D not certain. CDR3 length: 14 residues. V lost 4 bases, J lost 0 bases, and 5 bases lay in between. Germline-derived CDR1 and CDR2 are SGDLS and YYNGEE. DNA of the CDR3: TGTGCCAGCAGCTACAGCTCTGGGGCCAACGTCCTGACTTTC. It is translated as CASSYSSGANVLTF.

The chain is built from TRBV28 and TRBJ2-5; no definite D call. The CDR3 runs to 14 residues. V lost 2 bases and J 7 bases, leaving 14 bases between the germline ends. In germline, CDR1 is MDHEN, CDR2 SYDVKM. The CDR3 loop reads CASSLAVTPGTQYF. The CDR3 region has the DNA TGTGCCAGCAGTTTAGCAGTCACTCCGGGGACCCAGTACTTC.

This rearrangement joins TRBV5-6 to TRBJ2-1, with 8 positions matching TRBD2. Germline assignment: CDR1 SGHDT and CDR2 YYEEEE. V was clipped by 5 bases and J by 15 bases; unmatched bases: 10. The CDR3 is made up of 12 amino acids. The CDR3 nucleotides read TGTGCCAGCAGGGGACTAGATGGGGTCTGGTTCTTC. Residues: CASRGLDGVWFF.

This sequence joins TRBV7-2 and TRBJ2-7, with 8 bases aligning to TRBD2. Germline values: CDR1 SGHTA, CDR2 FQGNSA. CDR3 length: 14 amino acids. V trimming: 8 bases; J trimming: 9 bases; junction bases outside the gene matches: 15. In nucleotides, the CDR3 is TGTGCCAGCTCATCAGGGACTAGGGCATCGGGGCAGTACTTC. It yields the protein CASSSGTRASGQYF.

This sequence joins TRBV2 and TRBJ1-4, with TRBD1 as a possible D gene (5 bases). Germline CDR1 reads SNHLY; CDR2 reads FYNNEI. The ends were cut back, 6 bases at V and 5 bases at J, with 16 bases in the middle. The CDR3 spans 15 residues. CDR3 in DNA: TGTGCCAGCAGCCGCGGGGGGAAAGTAAATGAAAAACTGTTTTTT. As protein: CASSRGGKVNEKLFF.

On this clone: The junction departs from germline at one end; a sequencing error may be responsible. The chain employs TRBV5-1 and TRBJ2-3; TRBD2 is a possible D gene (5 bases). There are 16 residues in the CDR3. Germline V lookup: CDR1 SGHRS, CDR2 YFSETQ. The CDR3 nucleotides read TGCGCCAGCAGCAGCTTAGCCACGGGGAACACAGATGCGCAGTATTTT. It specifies CASSSLATGNTDAQYF. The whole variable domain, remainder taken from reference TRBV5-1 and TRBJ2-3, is KAGVTQTPRYLIKTRGQQVTLSCSPISGHRSVSWYQQTPGQGLQFLFEYFSETQRNKGNFPGRFSGRQFSNSRSEMNVSTLELGDSALYLCASSSLATGNTDAQYFGPGTRLTVL.

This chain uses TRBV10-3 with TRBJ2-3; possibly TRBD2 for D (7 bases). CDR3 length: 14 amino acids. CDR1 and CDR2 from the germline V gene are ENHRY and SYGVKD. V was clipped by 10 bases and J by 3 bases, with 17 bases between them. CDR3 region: CASHKGGSTDTQYF. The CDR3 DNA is TGTGCCAGCCATAAGGGGGGGTCGACAGATACGCAGTATTTT.

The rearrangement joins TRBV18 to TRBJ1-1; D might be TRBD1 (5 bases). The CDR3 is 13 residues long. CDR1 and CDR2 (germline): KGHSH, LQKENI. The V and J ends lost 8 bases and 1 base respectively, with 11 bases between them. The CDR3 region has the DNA TGTGCCAGCCTCAGGGATAAGAACACTGAAGCTTTCTTT. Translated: CASLRDKNTEAFF.

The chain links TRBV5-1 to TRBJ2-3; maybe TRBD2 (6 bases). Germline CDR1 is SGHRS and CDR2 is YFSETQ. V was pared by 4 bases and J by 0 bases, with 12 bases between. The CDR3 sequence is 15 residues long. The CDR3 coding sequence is TGCGCCAGCAGCGCGGGACTCACTAGCACAGATACGCAGTATTTT. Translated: CASSAGLTSTDTQYF.

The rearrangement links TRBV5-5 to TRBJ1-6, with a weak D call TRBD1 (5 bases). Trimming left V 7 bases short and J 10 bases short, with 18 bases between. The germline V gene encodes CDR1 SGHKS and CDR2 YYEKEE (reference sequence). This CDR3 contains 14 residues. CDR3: CASGAERGKSPLHF. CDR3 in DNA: TGTGCCAGCGGGGCCGAAAGGGGTAAATCACCCCTCCACTTT. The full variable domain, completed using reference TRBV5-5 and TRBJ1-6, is DAGVTQSPTHLIKTRGQQVTLRCSPISGHKSVSWYQQVLGQGPQFIFQYYEKEERGRGNFPDRFSARQFPNYSSELNVNALLLGDSALYLCASGAERGKSPLHFGNGTRLTVT.

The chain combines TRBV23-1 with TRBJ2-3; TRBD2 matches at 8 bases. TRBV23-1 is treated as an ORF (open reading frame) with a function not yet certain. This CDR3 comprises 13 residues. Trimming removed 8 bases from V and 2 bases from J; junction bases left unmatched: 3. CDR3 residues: CASHSGVTDTQYF. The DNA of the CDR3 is TGCGCCAGCCATAGCGGGGTCACAGATACGCAGTATTTT.

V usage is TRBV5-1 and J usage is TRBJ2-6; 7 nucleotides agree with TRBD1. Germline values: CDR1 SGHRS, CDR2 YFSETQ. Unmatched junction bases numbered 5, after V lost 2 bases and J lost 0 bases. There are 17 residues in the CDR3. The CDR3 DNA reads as TGCGCCAGCAGCTTTCAGGGGGTAGTCTCTGGGGCCAACGTCCTGACTTTC. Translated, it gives CASSFQGVVSGANVLTF.

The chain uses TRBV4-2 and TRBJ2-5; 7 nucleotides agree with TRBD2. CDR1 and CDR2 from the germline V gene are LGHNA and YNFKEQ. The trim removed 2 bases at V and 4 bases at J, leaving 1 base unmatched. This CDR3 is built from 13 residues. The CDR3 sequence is CASSQWGGETQYF. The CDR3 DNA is TGTGCCAGCAGCCAATGGGGGGGAGAGACCCAGTACTTC.

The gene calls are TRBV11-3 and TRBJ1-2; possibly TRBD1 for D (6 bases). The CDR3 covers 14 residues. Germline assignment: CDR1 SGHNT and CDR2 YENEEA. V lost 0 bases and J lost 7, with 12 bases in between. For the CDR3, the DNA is TGTGCCAGCAGCTTAGAAGGGGGTCGTGGTGGCTACACCTTC. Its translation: CASSLEGGRGGYTF.

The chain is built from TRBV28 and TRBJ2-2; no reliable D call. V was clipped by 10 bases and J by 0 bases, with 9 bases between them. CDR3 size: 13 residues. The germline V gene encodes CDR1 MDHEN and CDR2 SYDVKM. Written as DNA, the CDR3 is TGTGCCACCCTCCGGTCGAACACCGGGGAGCTGTTTTTT. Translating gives CATLRSNTGELFF.

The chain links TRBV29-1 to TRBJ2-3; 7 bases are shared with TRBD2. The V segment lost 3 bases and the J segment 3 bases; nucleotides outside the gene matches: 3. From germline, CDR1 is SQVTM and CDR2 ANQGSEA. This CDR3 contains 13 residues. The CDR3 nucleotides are TGCAGCGTTGACCGGGGAGGGACAGATACGCAGTATTTT. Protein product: CSVDRGGTDTQYF.

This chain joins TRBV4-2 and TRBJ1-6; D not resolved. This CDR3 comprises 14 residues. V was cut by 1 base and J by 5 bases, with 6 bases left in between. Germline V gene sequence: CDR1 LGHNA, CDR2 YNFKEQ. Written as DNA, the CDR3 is TGTGCCAGCAGCCAAGCCCAAAATAATTCACCCCTCCACTTT. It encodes CASSQAQNNSPLHF.

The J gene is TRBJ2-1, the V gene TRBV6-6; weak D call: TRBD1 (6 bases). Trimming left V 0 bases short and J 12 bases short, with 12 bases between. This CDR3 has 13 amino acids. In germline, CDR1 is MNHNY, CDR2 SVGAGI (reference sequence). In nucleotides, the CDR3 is TGTGCCAGCAGTTACTCGGACACACAGGGGCAGTTCTTC. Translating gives CASSYSDTQGQFF.

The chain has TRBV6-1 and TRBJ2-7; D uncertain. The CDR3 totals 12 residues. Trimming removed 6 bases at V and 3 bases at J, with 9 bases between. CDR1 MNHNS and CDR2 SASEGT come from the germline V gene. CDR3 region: CASSLGFYEQYF. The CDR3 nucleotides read TGTGCCAGCAGCCTGGGCTTCTACGAGCAGTACTTC.

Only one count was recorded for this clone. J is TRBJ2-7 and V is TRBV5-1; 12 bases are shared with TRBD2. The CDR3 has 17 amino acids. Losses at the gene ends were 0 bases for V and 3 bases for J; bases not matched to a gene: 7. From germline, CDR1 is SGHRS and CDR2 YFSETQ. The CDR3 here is CASSLALTSGGNYEQYF. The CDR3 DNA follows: TGCGCCAGCAGCTTGGCCCTAACTAGCGGGGGGAACTACGAGCAGTACTTC.

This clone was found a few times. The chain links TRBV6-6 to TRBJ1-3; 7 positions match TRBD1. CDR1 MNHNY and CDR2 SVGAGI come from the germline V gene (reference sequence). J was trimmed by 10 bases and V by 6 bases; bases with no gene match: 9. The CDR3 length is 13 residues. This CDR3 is CASRGQLASTIYF. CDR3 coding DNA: TGTGCCAGCAGGGGACAGCTCGCTTCGACCATATATTTT.

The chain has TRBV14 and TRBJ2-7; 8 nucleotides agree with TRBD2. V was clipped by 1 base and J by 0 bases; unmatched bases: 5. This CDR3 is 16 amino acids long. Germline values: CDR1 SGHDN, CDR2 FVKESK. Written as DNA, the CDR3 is TGTGCCAGCAGCCAAGTCGGCGGGGGGAGCTCCTACGAGCAGTACTTC. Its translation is CASSQVGGGSSYEQYF.

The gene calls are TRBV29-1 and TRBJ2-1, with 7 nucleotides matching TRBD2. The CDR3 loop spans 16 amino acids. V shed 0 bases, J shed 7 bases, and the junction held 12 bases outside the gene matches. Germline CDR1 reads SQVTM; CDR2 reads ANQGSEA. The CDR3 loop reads CSVEDRFRGVGNEQFF. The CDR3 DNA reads TGCAGCGTTGAAGATCGGTTCCGGGGGGTAGGGAATGAGCAGTTCTTC.

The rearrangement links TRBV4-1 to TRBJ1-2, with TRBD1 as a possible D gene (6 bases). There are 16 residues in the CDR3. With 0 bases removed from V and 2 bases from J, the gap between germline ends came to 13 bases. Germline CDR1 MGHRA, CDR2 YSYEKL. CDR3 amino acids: CASSQDEGRGNYGYTF. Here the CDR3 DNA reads TGCGCCAGCAGCCAAGACGAGGGCAGGGGAAACTATGGCTACACCTTC.

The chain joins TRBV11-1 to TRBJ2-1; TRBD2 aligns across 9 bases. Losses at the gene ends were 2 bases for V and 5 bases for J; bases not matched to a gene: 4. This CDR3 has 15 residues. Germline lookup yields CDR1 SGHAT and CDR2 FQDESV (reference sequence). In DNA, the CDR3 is TGTGCCAGCAGCTTACTGGCTAGCGGGAACAATGAGCAGTTCTTC. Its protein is CASSLLASGNNEQFF.

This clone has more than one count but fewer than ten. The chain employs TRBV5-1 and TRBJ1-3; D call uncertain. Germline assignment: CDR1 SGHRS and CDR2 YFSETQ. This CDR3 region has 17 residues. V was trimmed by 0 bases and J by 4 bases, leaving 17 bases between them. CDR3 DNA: TGCGCCAGCAGCTTGGGGGTTAGGCGGGGATCCGGAAACACCATATATTTT. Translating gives CASSLGVRRGSGNTIYF.

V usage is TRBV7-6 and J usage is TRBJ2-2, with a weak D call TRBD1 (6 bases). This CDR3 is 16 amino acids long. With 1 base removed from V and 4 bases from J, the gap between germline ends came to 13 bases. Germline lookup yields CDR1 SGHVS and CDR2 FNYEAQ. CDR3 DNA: TGTGCCAGCAGCTTAGAGAGTGGACAGACCACCGGGGAGCTGTTTTTT. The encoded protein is CASSLESGQTTGELFF.

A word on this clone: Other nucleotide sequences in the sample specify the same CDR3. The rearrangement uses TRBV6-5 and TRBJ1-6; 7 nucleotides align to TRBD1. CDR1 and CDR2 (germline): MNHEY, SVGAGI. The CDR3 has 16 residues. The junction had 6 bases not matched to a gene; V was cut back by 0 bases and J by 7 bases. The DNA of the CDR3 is TGTGCCAGCAGTTACTCCGGACAGGTTTTCAATTCACCCCTCCACTTT. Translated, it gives CASSYSGQVFNSPLHF.

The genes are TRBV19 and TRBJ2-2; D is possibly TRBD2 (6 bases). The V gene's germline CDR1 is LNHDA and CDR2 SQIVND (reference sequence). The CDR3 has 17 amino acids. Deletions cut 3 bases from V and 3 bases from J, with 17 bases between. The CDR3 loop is CASSIIMAGSDTGELFF. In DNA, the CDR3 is TGTGCCAGTAGTATTATAATGGCGGGATCGGACACCGGGGAGCTGTTTTTT.